These 27 T cell receptor beta chains share one sample of origin, sequenced in a study of blood T cell repertoires in COVID-19. TCRdb keeps only in-frame clones here, not all; method: immunoSEQ multiplex PCR. Here the sample spans about 120,000 clones, 85% to 90% being singletons. Sequenced sample: peripheral blood. All receptors come from a woman in her 70s with acute or convalescent COVID-19.

V gene TRBV19 combines with J gene TRBJ2-3, with TRBD1 identical over 11 bases. With 2 bases clipped from V and 3 bases from J, the junction kept 4 bases outside the gene matches. CDR1 LNHDA and CDR2 SQIVND come from the germline V gene (reference sequence). The CDR3 is 16 amino acids. Here the CDR3 DNA reads TGTGCCAGTAGTATAAGGACAGGGGGCTGGACAGATACGCAGTATTTT. Residues: CASSIRTGGWTDTQYF.

This chain joins TRBV29-1 and TRBJ2-1, with TRBD1 identical over 10 bases. The CDR3 totals 14 residues. CDR1 and CDR2 from the germline V gene are SQVTM and ANQGSEA. With 4 bases clipped from V and 4 bases from J, the junction kept 4 bases outside the gene matches. CDR3 region: CSVGRTGGYNEQFF. CDR3 DNA: TGCAGCGTTGGGAGGACAGGGGGGTACAATGAGCAGTTCTTC.

V and J are TRBV30 and TRBJ2-6; 8 nucleotides agree with TRBD1. The CDR3 covers 18 residues. J lost 2 bases, V lost 3 bases, and 12 bases had no gene match. Germline V CDR1 and CDR2: GTSNPN, SVGIG (reference sequence). The CDR3 is CAWRPTGTGVTGANVLTF. The CDR3 DNA sequence: TGTGCCTGGAGGCCGACCGGGACAGGAGTCACTGGGGCCAACGTCCTGACTTTC.

The chain is built from TRBV20-1 and TRBJ2-5; TRBD2 matches 8 bases. Trimming at V came to 3 bases and at J to 2 bases, leaving 17 bases not matched to a gene. Germline-derived CDR1 and CDR2 are DFQATT and SNEGSKA (reference sequence). The CDR3 sequence is 18 residues long. The CDR3 region has the DNA TGCAGTGCTAGTACCGGGACTAGATCGAGGGGCGTACAAGAGACCCAGTACTTC. This translates into CSASTGTRSRGVQETQYF.

V is TRBV6-5 and J is TRBJ2-1; tentative D call: TRBD2 (5 bases). The germline V and J ends were trimmed by 6 bases and 1 base, with 10 bases remaining between them. Germline lookup yields CDR1 MNHEY and CDR2 SVGAGI. CDR3 length: 14 residues. The CDR3 is CASRLERSYNEQFF. The DNA for the CDR3 is TGTGCCAGCAGGTTGGAGCGGTCCTACAATGAGCAGTTCTTC.

The chain uses TRBV7-6 and TRBJ1-4, with D possibly matching TRBD1 (5 bases). The germline gives CDR1 SGHVS, CDR2 FNYEAQ. Between the trimmed V and J ends, which lost 1 base and 3 bases, there was a span of 15 bases. The CDR3 consists of 17 residues. This CDR3 reads CASSLVAGRGANEKLFF. CDR3 DNA: TGTGCCAGCAGCTTAGTTGCAGGGAGGGGTGCTAATGAAAAACTGTTTTTT.

J is TRBJ2-4 and V is TRBV3-1 (or the pseudogene TRBV3-2); possible D gene TRBD1, 5 bases. This CDR3 has 13 residues. The germline V and J ends were trimmed by 0 bases and 9 bases, with 9 bases remaining between them. Germline V gene lookup returns CDR1 LGHDT and CDR2 YNNKEL (reference sequence). CDR3 DNA sequence: TGTGCCAGCAGCCAAGAGGGGCCAGCCATTCAGTACTTC. Translating gives CASSQEGPAIQYF.

The chain joins TRBV27 to TRBJ1-1; D perhaps matches TRBD1 (5 bases). The germline CDR1 and CDR2 sequences are MNHEY and SMNVEV (reference sequence). Trimming removed 8 bases from V and 3 bases from J, with 10 bases in between. There are 12 residues in the CDR3. Here the CDR3 DNA reads TGTGCCAGCGGGGCGGTTTACACTGAAGCTTTCTTT. Its protein product is CASGAVYTEAFF.

This chain uses TRBV6-5 with TRBJ1-2; TRBD1 aligns across 8 bases. Germline V gives CDR1 MNHEY, CDR2 SVGAGI. The CDR3 contains 16 residues. Trimming removed 2 bases from V and 6 bases from J; junction bases left unmatched: 11. CDR3 sequence reads: CASSYGPTGGNNGYTF. The CDR3 nucleotides read TGTGCCAGCAGTTACGGCCCCACAGGGGGAAATAATGGCTACACCTTC.

This chain joins TRBV28 and TRBJ1-3; the D gene is possibly TRBD1 (5 bases). CDR3 length equals 17 residues. Germline CDR1 reads MDHEN; CDR2 reads SYDVKM. Deletions cut 6 bases from V and 0 bases from J, with 18 bases between. The CDR3 coding sequence is TGTGCCAGCAGCTTCTCTGGGCAGGGCCTCTCTGGAAACACCATATATTTT. Translation: CASSFSGQGLSGNTIYF.

The chain couples TRBV2 to TRBJ2-7; D is perhaps TRBD1 (5 bases). In germline, CDR1 is SNHLY, CDR2 FYNNEI. CDR3 length: 16 residues. Between the trimmed V and J ends, which lost 3 bases and 1 base, there was a span of 16 bases. The CDR3, as DNA: TGTGCCAGCAGTGAGAATCAGGGAACGGTATCCTACGAGCAGTACTTC. Encoded protein: CASSENQGTVSYEQYF.

This chain joins TRBV13 and TRBJ2-3; unclear D gene. The V and J ends lost 2 bases and 4 bases respectively, with 4 bases between them. The CDR3 sequence is 12 residues long. Germline CDR1 reads PRHDT; CDR2 reads FYEKMQ (reference sequence). The CDR3 spells CASSLTPDTQYF. CDR3 nucleotide sequence: TGTGCCAGCAGCTTAACACCAGATACGCAGTATTTT. The full variable domain, its missing parts supplied by reference TRBV13 and TRBJ2-3, is AAGVIQSPRHLIKEKRETATLKCYPIPRHDTVYWYQQGPGQDPQFLISFYEKMQSDKGSIPDRFSAQQFSDYHSELNMSSLELGDSALYFCASSLTPDTQYFGPGTRLTVL.

This sequence joins TRBV11-3 and TRBJ2-1; the match to TRBD1 covers 8 bases. Trimming cost V 5 bases and J 6 bases; bases outside gene matches: 6. Germline lookup yields CDR1 SGHNT and CDR2 YENEEA. CDR3 length: 14 amino acids. The CDR3 sequence is CASSRRGPGNEQFF. As DNA, the CDR3 is TGTGCCAGCAGCCGCAGGGGGCCGGGCAATGAGCAGTTCTTC.

Only a few counts were recorded for this clone. The chain has TRBV9 and TRBJ1-2; TRBD1 aligns across 9 bases. Germline-derived CDR1 and CDR2 are SGDLS and YYNGEE. V was clipped by 5 bases and J by 3 bases; unmatched bases: 5. This CDR3 comprises 14 residues. The CDR3 nucleotides are TGTGCCAGCAGATCCAGGACAGGGGACTATGGCTACACCTTC. Residues: CASRSRTGDYGYTF. The complete variable domain, with remaining parts taken from reference TRBV9 and TRBJ1-2, reads DSGVTQTPKHLITATGQRVTLRCSPRSGDLSVYWYQQSLDQGLQFLIQYYNGEERAKGNILERFSAQQFPDLHSELNLSSLELGDSALYFCASRSRTGDYGYTFGSGTRLTVV.

The chain combines TRBV10-3 with TRBJ1-2; 9 bases are shared with TRBD1. CDR1 is ENHRY and CDR2 is SYGVKD in the germline V gene. The CDR3 is 15 amino acids. V trimming: 7 bases; J trimming: 6 bases; junction bases outside the gene matches: 12. The chain's CDR3 is CAITLGQGVSDGYTF. The DNA of the CDR3 is TGTGCCATCACATTGGGACAGGGCGTGAGTGATGGCTACACCTTC.

The V gene is TRBV28, the J gene TRBJ1-6; possibly TRBD1 for D (6 bases). CDR1 and CDR2 (germline): MDHEN, SYDVKM. V lost 1 base, J lost 8 bases, and 12 bases lay in between. This CDR3 spans 15 amino acids. The CDR3 nucleotides are TGTGCCAGCAGTTTATACGACAGGTTGCATTCACCCCTCCACTTT. Its translation: CASSLYDRLHSPLHF. The full variable domain, with the rest looked up from reference TRBV28 and TRBJ1-6, is DVKVTQSSRYLVKRTGEKVFLECVQDMDHENMFWYRQDPGLGLRLIYFSYDVKMKEKGDIPEGYSVSREKKERFSLILESASTNQTSMYLCASSLYDRLHSPLHFGNGTRLTVT.

This clone was recorded a few times. This chain uses TRBV5-1 with TRBJ2-7; TRBD1 matches 11 bases. CDR1 is SGHRS, CDR2 YFSETQ, per germline. V was pared by 7 bases and J by 7 bases, with 7 bases of the junction left unmatched. The CDR3 covers 13 residues. CDR3: CASAGTGGPEQYF. The CDR3 bases are TGCGCCAGCGCCGGGACAGGGGGTCCAGAGCAGTACTTC.

This chain links TRBV2 with TRBJ2-7, with D tentatively TRBD1 (5 bases). Trimming removed 4 bases at V and 2 bases at J, with 15 bases between. The length of the CDR3 is 15 residues. Germline-derived CDR1 and CDR2 are SNHLY and FYNNEI. The CDR3 loop is CASSVGQGTTYEQYF. The DNA for the CDR3 is TGTGCCAGCAGTGTTGGGCAGGGTACGACCTACGAGCAGTACTTC.

V usage is TRBV5-1 and J usage is TRBJ1-2; D is undetermined. V was trimmed by 0 bases and J by 4 bases, leaving 7 bases between them. Looked up from germline, CDR1 is SGHRS and CDR2 is YFSETQ. The CDR3 has 13 amino acids. This chain's CDR3 is CASSLVSLYGYTF. For the CDR3, the DNA is TGCGCCAGCAGCTTGGTCAGTCTCTATGGCTACACCTTC.

V is TRBV9 and J is TRBJ2-1; TRBD2 might be the D (6 bases). Germline loops: CDR1 SGDLS, CDR2 YYNGEE. V was pared by 3 bases and J by 15 bases, with 19 bases between. The CDR3 length is 13 residues. CDR3: CASSAGGGDRLFF. The CDR3 DNA reads TGTGCCAGCAGCGCAGGAGGCGGGGACCGGTTGTTCTTC.

In this sample, this clone turned up a few times. A read error may account for a junction end that differs from germline. The V call is TRBV12-5, the J call TRBJ1-1, with D perhaps matching TRBD1 (5 bases). CDR3 length equals 13 residues. Looked up from germline, CDR1 is LGHNT and CDR2 is FRNRAP. The CDR3, as DNA: TGTGCTAGTGGTCCCGACAGAAACACCGAAGCTTTCTTT. This encodes CASGPDRNTEAFF.

This clone was recorded a few times. V and J are TRBV11-3 and TRBJ2-7; D is possibly TRBD2 (5 bases). In germline, CDR1 is SGHNT, CDR2 YENEEA. Trimming took off 2 bases at V and 1 base at J, with 9 bases between the two ends. CDR3 length: 14 amino acids. The CDR3 spells CASSLSGSSYEQYF. CDR3 nucleotide sequence: TGTGCCAGCAGCTTATCTGGGAGTTCCTACGAGCAGTACTTC.

The J gene is TRBJ1-6, the V gene TRBV27; TRBD1 is a possible D gene (6 bases). This CDR3 contains 13 residues. Germline V CDR1 and CDR2: MNHEY, SMNVEV (reference sequence). V was cut by 6 bases and J by 10 bases, with 13 bases left in between. The CDR3 nucleotides read TGTGCCAGCAGCTGGACAGCAGGATCACCCCTCCACTTT. Translation: CASSWTAGSPLHF.

This clone was seen only a few times. The rearrangement joins TRBV5-6 to TRBJ1-1; no clear D gene. Germline CDR1 is SGHDT and CDR2 is YYEEEE. The ends were cut back, 4 bases at V and 0 bases at J, with 19 bases in the middle. The CDR3 consists of 17 residues. The CDR3 loop is CASSRWAQASMNTEAFF. The CDR3 coding sequence is TGTGCCAGCAGCAGGTGGGCTCAGGCCTCTATGAACACTGAAGCTTTCTTT. The full variable domain, its missing parts supplied by reference TRBV5-6 and TRBJ1-1, is DAGVTQSPTHLIKTRGQQVTLRCSPKSGHDTVSWYQQALGQGPQFIFQYYEEEERQRGNFPDRFSGHQFPNYSSELNVNALLLGDSALYLCASSRWAQASMNTEAFFGQGTRLTVV.

This clone appeared a single time. The chain links TRBV7-2 to TRBJ2-3, with D possibly TRBD2 on 6 matching bases. Germline V lookup: CDR1 SGHTA, CDR2 FQGNSA. The length of the CDR3 is 17 residues. With 5 bases removed from V and 0 bases from J, the gap between germline ends came to 18 bases. The CDR3 sequence is CASSRRAGSSSTDTQYF. The CDR3 region has the DNA TGTGCCAGCAGCCGGAGGGCGGGGAGCTCTAGCACAGATACGCAGTATTTT.

This chain joins TRBV6-6 and TRBJ1-5, with 8 positions matching TRBD1. The CDR3 runs 13 residues. Germline loops: CDR1 MNHNY, CDR2 SVGAGI (reference sequence). Trimming took 5 bases from V and 6 from J; bases not matched to a gene: 3. Here the CDR3 reads CASSPTGGQPQHF. CDR3 sequence (DNA): TGTGCCAGCAGTCCTACAGGGGGTCAGCCCCAGCATTTT.

This sequence joins TRBV4-1 and TRBJ1-3, with unresolved D. Trimming pared 0 bases from V and 2 bases from J, leaving 8 bases between. The CDR3 sequence is 15 residues long. The V gene's germline CDR1 is MGHRA and CDR2 YSYEKL. This CDR3 is CASSQERGTGNTIYF. DNA for the CDR3: TGCGCCAGCAGCCAAGAACGGGGTACTGGAAACACCATATATTTT.